The entry below gives a single T cell receptor (beta chain) sequence along with its context. The TCR beta CDR3 regions underwent amplification using RNA transcripts as the source. First-round RT-PCR of the TCR CDR3 relied on the HTBI primer set. TCRdb analysed the multiplex PCR reads with MiXCR anew, one entry per CDR3 protein. Here the sample spans about 380,000 distinct CDR3 sequences, less than 20% being singletons. The data were obtained in a study of T cells in Graves' hyperthyroidism and ophthalmopathy. Among ophthalmopathy patients, the Clinical Activity Score reached at least 3, the NOSPECS grade reached at least 4, and duration remained under 3 months. Germline CDR1 and CDR2: KGHDR and SFDVKD. Trimming at V came to 2 bases and at J to 0 bases, leaving 5 bases not matched to a gene. There are 18 residues in the CDR3.

The clonotype was recovered from a man aged 18 to 35 with Graves' ophthalmopathy. The sample taken for sequencing was blood. V is TRBV24-1 and J is TRBJ2-7, with 14 bases aligning to TRBD2. CDR3 nucleotide sequence: TGTGCCACCAGTGATTCCTGGACTAGCGGGGGGCCCTCCTACGAGCAGTACTTC. As protein: CATSDSWTSGGPSYEQYF.